The present entry profiles one T cell receptor beta chain with its context. Its matching antigen is unknown. This CDR3 spans 11 amino acids. Germline V gene lookup returns CDR1 DFQATT and CDR2 SNEGSKA (reference sequence). V was cut by 7 bases and J by 1 base, with 7 bases left in between. The table came from immunoSEQ multiplex PCR; TCRdb's copy has only in-frame clones and leaves some out. The profile shows tens of thousands of clones, around 74% of them singletons. These data originate in a study of vaccination effects on CD4 cells after COVID-19. Study-wide results and limits: Cross-reactivity toward common cold coronaviruses was confined to only 1 of 255 vaccine-induced clones in healthy vaccinees.

Investigators separated out CD4+ T cells once around 11 days of culture had passed. Each participant was administered two doses of either the BNT162b2 or the mRNA-1273 vaccine. At days 3 and 7, half of the medium was exchanged for IL-2 medium. Sample: CD4+ T cells from PBMCs cultured without peptide, taken after COVID-19 vaccination. This receptor was obtained from a human donor who received a COVID-19 vaccine. V is TRBV20-1 and J is TRBJ1-1; D unresolved. In nucleotides, the CDR3 is TGCAGTGTGCGCCCGAACACTGAAGCTTTCTTT. Translation: CSVRPNTEAFF.